This TCR beta chain comes out of a study of blood T cell repertoires in COVID-19. As for the study in general: Samples of COVID-19 (acute and convalescent) were obtained from the United States, Italy and Spain. Sources were T cells, B-cell-depleted T cells, or PBMCs; the material itself was cDNA or gDNA.

The sample holds one count of this clone. Study processing details: Scientists estimated how many nucleated cells there were by amplifying reference gene primers. The method was immunoSEQ multiplex PCR; TCRdb's version includes in-frame clones alone and lacks a portion of them. That table is the source of V, J and clone size, and D and trimming were worked out from the DNA. The table has about 500,000 clones, around nine tenths seen once. V was pared by 6 bases and J by 2 bases, with 4 bases of the junction left unmatched. Per germline, CDR1 SQVTM and CDR2 ANQGSEA. The CDR3 extends over 13 amino acids.

The sequenced sample consisted of peripheral blood. V gene TRBV29-1 combines with J gene TRBJ1-1; TRBD1 matches 9 bases. The clonotype was recovered from a woman in her 50s with COVID-19, enrolled during active disease. CDR3 coding DNA: TGCAGCGTCGGACAGGGGTCCAACACTGAAGCTTTCTTT. Its translation: CSVGQGSNTEAFF.